This record concerns one T cell receptor beta chain sequence. Its antigen is still unknown. This sample is drawn from a study of T cells after yellow fever vaccination. Study background: Some fractions had low cell numbers, and these were prepared with SMART-Seq v4 Ultra Low Input.

CDR3 length: 13 amino acids. V was pared by 5 bases and J by 0 bases, with 4 bases between. Germline CDR1 and CDR2: LNHNV and YYDKDF (reference sequence). 5'RACE template switching produced TCR cDNA carrying a universal primer site and UMIs. TCRdb re-derived calls from the 5' RACE reads in MiXCR, one entry per CDR3 protein. The sample yields 250,000 to 400,000 distinct CDR3 sequences, over 4% seen once. The study, taken as a whole, reports: A large majority of primary-vaccination clones showed up again after the booster (96% CD4, about 87% CD8).

V is TRBV15 and J is TRBJ2-2; D gene unclear. Sequences were derived from PBMCs, sampled 5 days after the yellow fever booster vaccination. This sequence was found in a man aged 18 to 35 who received the YFV17D yellow fever vaccine. The CDR3 region has the DNA TGTGCCACCAGCGAAGCGAACACCGGGGAGCTGTTTTTT. Amino acids: CATSEANTGELFF. Drawing the rest from reference TRBV15 and TRBJ2-2, the complete variable domain is DAMVIQNPRYQVTQFGKPVTLSCSQTLNHNVMYWYQQKSSQAPKLLFHYYDKDFNNEADTPDNFQSRRPNTSFCFLDIRSPGLGDTAMYLCATSEANTGELFFGEGSRLTVL.